A single sample is the source of the 2 T cell receptor beta chains below, sequenced in a study of T cell repertoires in cytomegalovirus infection (dated by TCRdb to between 2018 and 2020). Sequencing was carried out with an Illumina HiSeq 1500. TCRdb ran its own pipeline on the public reads, namely fastp trimming at Q25 and MiXCR clone calling, and kept in-frame beta chains. Records with the same CDR3 protein are collapsed into one entry carrying the most frequent genes and DNA. The sample profile shows fewer than 300,000 distinct CDR3 sequences; roughly a quarter of them were found once. More than 11% of the sample is in the top ten clones. The specimen was PBMCs. The receptors were gathered from a human donor in good health (CMV status not recorded). Some clones in this sample may be carry-over from other donors' samples.

This chain connects TRBV2 to TRBJ2-7; 12 nucleotides align to TRBD2. The CDR3 runs to 15 residues. The germline V gene has CDR1 SNHLY and CDR2 FYNNEI. The junction had 5 bases not matched to a gene; V was cut back by 4 bases and J by 4 bases. The CDR3 loop is CASSGTSGNLYEQYF. In DNA form, the CDR3 reads TGTGCCAGCAGTGGGACTAGCGGGAACCTATACGAGCAGTACTTC.

V and J are TRBV20-1 and TRBJ2-1; 8 nucleotides agree with TRBD2. The V segment lost 8 bases and the J segment 4 bases; nucleotides outside the gene matches: 7. The germline CDR1 and CDR2 sequences are DFQATT and SNEGSKA (reference sequence). This CDR3 has 13 amino acids. The CDR3 spells CSCRSGSYNEQFF. DNA for the CDR3: TGCAGTTGTAGGAGCGGGAGTTACAATGAGCAGTTCTTC.